The source of this TCR beta chain is a study of blood T cell repertoires in COVID-19. Study information: Samples representing acute and convalescent COVID-19 were sourced from the United States, Italy and Spain. Nucleic acid was either cDNA or gDNA, and it came from T cells, B-cell-depleted T cells, or PBMCs.

Original processing notes: Amplification of reference gene primers was used by the study to estimate nucleated cell counts. This table comes from immunoSEQ multiplex PCR, and its TCRdb copy is limited to in-frame clones, with some not included. From that table come the V and J calls and clone size; the DNA was used to work out D and trimming. The data show about 67,000 clones, roughly 87% seen once. The germline V gene encodes CDR1 SGHRS and CDR2 YFSETQ. The CDR3 has 15 amino acids. Germline trimming cut 0 bases from V and 3 bases from J; bases unmatched to any gene: 2. Source material: peripheral blood. The source of this sequence is a woman of 80 years or more with acute or convalescent COVID-19. The rearrangement uses TRBV5-1 and TRBJ2-5, with 10 bases aligning to TRBD1. Here the CDR3 reads CASSLAGTGEETQYF. The CDR3 coding sequence is TGCGCCAGCAGCTTGGCGGGGACAGGGGAAGAGACCCAGTACTTC.